This entry lists 25 T cell receptor beta chains sequenced from one sample in a study of cytomegalovirus exposure and HLA in healthy donors. 60 Vbeta and 13 Jbeta primers were used in PCR. Some clones are missing from TCRdb's copy, which holds only in-frame ones; the method was immunoSEQ multiplex PCR. The sample yields 120,000 or so clones, approximately 80% seen once. The specimen sequenced was PBMCs. The source of these receptors is a male donor in good health and CMV-seronegative.

This clone was observed a single time. The chain employs TRBV10-3 and TRBJ2-1, with TRBD1 identical over 8 bases. Per germline, CDR1 ENHRY and CDR2 SYGVKD. The CDR3 runs 17 residues. The V gene end was trimmed by 0 bases and the J gene end by 2 bases; junction bases not matched to a gene: 6. The DNA of the CDR3 is TGTGCCATCAGTGAGTCGATAAGGGACAGGACCTACAATGAGCAGTTCTTC. Amino acid sequence: CAISESIRDRTYNEQFF.

A word on this clone: One end of the junction varies from germline; a read error may be responsible. The J gene is TRBJ2-1, the V gene TRBV7-9; 10 nucleotides line up with TRBD2. The germline V gene encodes CDR1 SEHNR and CDR2 FQNEAQ (reference sequence). The CDR3 covers 15 residues. The CDR3: CSSSLGTSVYNEQFF. The CDR3 DNA follows: TGTTCCAGCAGCTTAGGGACTAGCGTTTACAATGAGCAGTTCTTC.

The chain links TRBV11-3 to TRBJ2-6, with 10 bases that match TRBD1. Germline values: CDR1 SGHNT, CDR2 YENEEA. The CDR3 has 17 residues. V was clipped by 10 bases and J by 3 bases; unmatched bases: 12. This CDR3 is CAMTTGTGVFGANVLTF. The CDR3 DNA reads as TGTGCCATGACAACCGGGACAGGGGTATTTGGGGCCAACGTCCTGACTTTC. Looking up the rest from reference TRBV11-3 and TRBJ2-6 gives the full variable domain: EAGVVQSPRYKIIEKKQPVAFWCNPISGHNTLYWYLQNLGQGPELLIRYENEEAVDDSQLPKDRFSAERLKGVDSTLKIQPAELGDSAVYLCAMTTGTGVFGANVLTFGAGSRLTVL.

The rearrangement uses TRBV5-5 and TRBJ2-3, with TRBD2 matching 13 bases. This CDR3 has 16 amino acids. V trimming: 5 bases; J trimming: 3 bases; junction bases outside the gene matches: 6. Germline V lookup: CDR1 SGHKS, CDR2 YYEKEE (reference sequence). CDR3 bases: TGTGCCAGCAGTCGGACTAGCGGGGGCCGGACAGATACGCAGTATTTT. As protein: CASSRTSGGRTDTQYF.

This rearrangement joins TRBV11-2 to TRBJ1-1; maybe TRBD1 (5 bases). The CDR3 extends over 15 amino acids. Germline loops: CDR1 SGHAT, CDR2 FQNNGV. Trimming took off 1 base at V and 5 bases at J, with 14 bases between the two ends. CDR3 amino acids: CASSLGSGGGTEAFF. As DNA, the CDR3 is TGTGCCAGCAGCTTAGGTTCTGGGGGAGGGACTGAAGCTTTCTTT.

About this clone: A junction end diverges from the germline sequence, so it may reflect a read error. The chain has TRBV10-3 and TRBJ2-6, with 9 bases fitting TRBD1. Germline CDR1 reads ENHRY; CDR2 reads SYGVKD. The CDR3 has 18 amino acids. The chain's CDR3 is CAISDPGQGPSGANGLTF. The CDR3 coding sequence is TGTGCCATCAGTGACCCGGGACAGGGACCTTCTGGGGCCAACGGCCTGACTTTC.

The chain has TRBV9 and TRBJ2-3; D is possibly TRBD2 (5 bases). Per germline, CDR1 SGDLS and CDR2 YYNGEE. V was trimmed by 4 bases and J by 0 bases, leaving 12 bases between them. The CDR3 has 15 amino acids. As DNA, the CDR3 is TGTGCCAGCAGCTTGAGCCGGACTAGCACAGATACGCAGTATTTT. It yields the protein CASSLSRTSTDTQYF.

The chain has TRBV7-8 and TRBJ2-7; D gene ambiguous. Germline CDR1 is SGHVS and CDR2 is FQNEAQ. The CDR3 is 16 amino acids. The V end lost 3 bases, the J end lost 1 base, and 16 bases lay between the germline ends. As DNA, the CDR3 is TGTGCCAGCAGCTTCCTCGTAGACACGTTATCCTACGAGCAGTACTTC. Residues: CASSFLVDTLSYEQYF.

The chain uses TRBV7-3 and TRBJ2-1; D perhaps matches TRBD2 (6 bases). Trimming took 0 bases from V and 2 from J, leaving 11 bases between them. The CDR3 runs to 16 residues. Germline V CDR1 and CDR2: SGHTA, FQGTGA. The CDR3 protein is CASSLTRGGAYNEQFF. The CDR3 nucleotides read TGTGCCAGCAGCTTAACCCGTGGAGGGGCCTACAATGAGCAGTTCTTC.

This clone was seen a handful of times. A junction boundary mismatches the germline segment, possibly from a read error. The chain's CDR3 is CSSSSILAPTDTQYF. The CDR3 DNA reads as TGTTCCAGCAGCTCGATACTAGCTCCCACAGATACGCAGTATTTT. The chain is built from TRBV7-9 and TRBJ2-3; D may be TRBD2 (6 bases). The germline CDR1 and CDR2 sequences are SEHNR and FQNEAQ (reference sequence). This CDR3 has 15 amino acids.

This chain joins TRBV27 and TRBJ2-3, with 8 bases matching TRBD2. The length of the CDR3 is 14 residues. Trimming took 5 bases from V and 5 from J; bases not matched to a gene: 6. Looked up from germline, CDR1 is MNHEY and CDR2 is SMNVEV (reference sequence). The CDR3 loop reads CASSLLGGGDTQYF. The DNA for the CDR3 is TGTGCCAGCAGTCTACTCGGGGGGGGAGATACGCAGTATTTT.

This CDR3 is CASSAAVGEETQYF. The CDR3 DNA reads TGTGCCAGCAGCGCAGCCGTGGGCGAGGAGACCCAGTACTTC. The chain uses TRBV11-3 and TRBJ2-5; D not resolved. The V gene lost 5 bases and the J gene lost 5 bases, with 15 bases spanning the gap. CDR1 is SGHNT and CDR2 is YENEEA in the germline V gene. This CDR3 contains 14 residues.

A few counts support this clone. V usage is TRBV9 and J usage is TRBJ2-1; 9 bases are a match to TRBD1. CDR1 and CDR2 (germline): SGDLS, YYNGEE. V was clipped by 4 bases and J by 7 bases; unmatched bases: 9. There are 15 residues in the CDR3. The CDR3 here is CASSYRDRVENEQFF. The CDR3 bases are TGTGCCAGCAGCTACCGGGACAGGGTGGAGAATGAGCAGTTCTTC.

This clone was found a few times. The gene calls are TRBV7-2 and TRBJ1-6, with a tentative D call TRBD1 (5 bases). Looked up from germline, CDR1 is SGHTA and CDR2 is FQGNSA. The length of the CDR3 is 18 residues. V was trimmed by 1 base and J by 7 bases, leaving 20 bases between them. Here the CDR3 reads CASSLGAGGGVGNSPLHF. Written as DNA, the CDR3 is TGTGCCAGCAGCTTAGGGGCCGGGGGAGGGGTAGGGAATTCACCCCTCCACTTT.

The V and J genes are TRBV9 and TRBJ1-2; 7 bases are a match to TRBD1. The CDR3 covers 13 residues. The germline V gene encodes CDR1 SGDLS and CDR2 YYNGEE. J gave up 3 bases and V 5 bases, and 4 bases lay outside the gene matches. This CDR3 reads CASSLGTDYGYTF. The CDR3 DNA reads as TGTGCCAGCAGTTTAGGGACAGACTATGGCTACACCTTC. Looking up the rest from reference TRBV9 and TRBJ1-2 gives the full variable domain: DSGVTQTPKHLITATGQRVTLRCSPRSGDLSVYWYQQSLDQGLQFLIQYYNGEERAKGNILERFSAQQFPDLHSELNLSSLELGDSALYFCASSLGTDYGYTFGSGTRLTVV.

The chain has TRBV7-2 and TRBJ2-7; D possibly corresponds to TRBD2 (5 bases). The germline CDR1 and CDR2 sequences are SGHTA and FQGNSA. V lost 6 bases to trimming and J lost 7 bases, with 16 bases between them. The CDR3 is made up of 13 amino acids. The CDR3: CASRRAIPGEQYF. Here the CDR3 DNA reads TGTGCCAGCAGACGGGCCATTCCGGGGGAGCAGTACTTC. The full variable domain, completed using reference TRBV7-2 and TRBJ2-7, is GAGVSQSPSNKVTEKGKDVELRCDPISGHTALYWYRQSLGQGLEFLIYFQGNSAPDKSGLPSDRFSAERTGGSVSTLTIQRTQQEDSAVYLCASRRAIPGEQYFGPGTRLTVT.

This chain links TRBV30 with TRBJ1-1; D is undetermined. Germline V lookup: CDR1 GTSNPN, CDR2 SVGIG (reference sequence). The CDR3 loop spans 13 amino acids. Trimming took off 5 bases at V and 3 bases at J, with 13 bases between the two ends. The CDR3 sequence is CAWANRWYTEAFF. CDR3 DNA sequence: TGTGCCTGGGCGAACCGTTGGTACACTGAAGCTTTCTTT. Full variable domain (missing parts from reference TRBV30 and TRBJ1-1): SQTIHQWPATLVQPVGSPLSLECTVEGTSNPNLYWYRQAAGRGLQLLFYSVGIGQISSEVPQNLSASRPQDRQFILSSKKLLLSDSGFYLCAWANRWYTEAFFGQGTRLTVV.

The genes are TRBV7-9 and TRBJ2-1, with TRBD1 matching over 11 bases. Germline V gives CDR1 SEHNR, CDR2 FQNEAQ (reference sequence). After removal of 5 bases from V and 8 bases from J, the junction contained 8 bases not matched to a gene. This CDR3 contains 15 residues. CDR3 region: CASSGRTGGIDEQFF. The CDR3 nucleotides are TGTGCCAGCAGCGGCCGGACAGGGGGCATAGATGAGCAGTTCTTC.

The J gene is TRBJ2-1, the V gene TRBV18; weak D call: TRBD2 (5 bases). The CDR3 totals 13 residues. Deletions cut 2 bases from V and 8 bases from J, with 10 bases between. Germline lookup yields CDR1 KGHSH and CDR2 LQKENI. CDR3 region: CASSPGGRDEQFF. The CDR3, as DNA: TGTGCCAGCTCACCAGGAGGCCGGGATGAGCAGTTCTTC.

Comments on this clone: Additional DNA sequences in this sample encode the identical CDR3. The rearrangement joins TRBV6-5 to TRBJ2-7, with TRBD1 matching over 9 bases. CDR3 size: 14 residues. V trimming: 5 bases; J trimming: 3 bases; junction bases outside the gene matches: 5. Germline CDR1 MNHEY, CDR2 SVGAGI. The CDR3 bases are TGTGCCAGCAGTGCGGGACAGGGCCTCTACGAGCAGTACTTC. Protein: CASSAGQGLYEQYF.

The chain has TRBV10-2 and TRBJ2-3, with D perhaps matching TRBD1 (5 bases). Germline assignment: CDR1 WSHSY and CDR2 SAAADI. The CDR3 loop spans 14 amino acids. V lost 3 bases and J 5 bases, leaving 12 bases between the germline ends. CDR3 DNA: TGCGCCAGCAGTGATAGGGGTTGGGTAGATACGCAGTATTTT. It specifies CASSDRGWVDTQYF.

The gene calls are TRBV27 and TRBJ2-6; D unresolved. V was pared by 1 base and J by 0 bases, with 10 bases between. Germline CDR1 MNHEY, CDR2 SMNVEV (reference sequence). This CDR3 comprises 17 residues. For the CDR3, the DNA is TGTGCCAGCAGTTTATTTCCCCGGAGCTCTGGGGCCAACGTCCTGACTTTC. It translates to CASSLFPRSSGANVLTF.

The rearrangement uses TRBV15 and TRBJ2-1; 8 nucleotides line up with TRBD2. V shed 5 bases and J 0 bases; nucleotides not matched to a gene: 3. There are 15 residues in the CDR3. Germline loops: CDR1 LNHNV, CDR2 YYDKDF (reference sequence). CDR3 coding DNA: TGTGCCACCAGCTTCAGCGGGAGCTCCTACAATGAGCAGTTCTTC. It is translated as CATSFSGSSYNEQFF.

The V gene is TRBV27, the J gene TRBJ2-6; 8 bases line up with TRBD2. The ends lost 7 bases at V and 4 bases at J; junction bases unmatched: 9. The CDR3 consists of 16 residues. Germline values: CDR1 MNHEY, CDR2 SMNVEV (reference sequence). CDR3 nucleotides: TGTGCCAGCACGAGGTCGGGGGGGCAAGGGGCCAACGTCCTGACTTTC. Translating it yields CASTRSGGQGANVLTF. Based on the CDR3 plus reference TRBV27 and TRBJ2-6, the full variable domain is EAQVTQNPRYLITVTGKKLTVTCSQNMNHEYMSWYRQDPGLGLRQIYYSMNVEVTDKGDVPEGYKVSRKEKRNFPLILESPSPNQTSLYFCASTRSGGQGANVLTFGAGSRLTVL.

This clone has a single count. The chain joins TRBV5-6 to TRBJ2-5; D call uncertain. This CDR3 has 15 amino acids. The V end lost 1 base, the J end lost 1 base, and 11 bases lay between the germline ends. Germline CDR1 SGHDT, CDR2 YYEEEE. This CDR3 is CASSLRLVAQETQYF. The DNA of the CDR3 is TGTGCCAGCAGCTTGCGGCTAGTTGCCCAAGAGACCCAGTACTTC.